The source of this TCR beta chain is a study of shared clonotypes between healthy human individuals. After removal of 3 bases from V and 9 bases from J, the junction contained 7 bases not matched to a gene. The CDR3 length is 16 residues. Germline lookup yields CDR1 KGHSH and CDR2 LQKENI. As for this clone: Within the sample, other DNA sequences also encode this same CDR3.

Per the study methods: Junction-only immunoSEQ data arrived without quality scores, meaning filtering differed. The assay was immunoSEQ multiplex PCR, and TCRdb's table has in-frame clones only and misses some. From that table come the V and J calls and clone size; the DNA was used to work out D and trimming. The table lists about 1 million clones, around four fifths of them singletons. The study drew all its donors from Caucasian adults living in Nashville, Tennessee. Material for sequencing was memory CD4+ T cells sorted from blood. Subset described: CD45RA-negative fraction. The V call is TRBV18, the J call TRBJ2-1, with 14 bases that match TRBD2. This receptor was taken from a young man in good health. CDR3 amino acids: CASSPPGLAGGGEQFF. The DNA for the CDR3 is TGTGCCAGCTCACCGCCCGGACTAGCGGGAGGTGGTGAGCAGTTCTTC.